These T cell receptor beta chains were read from a single sample in a study of OX40 agonist ivuxolimab in advanced cancers. Libraries were prepared by immunoSEQ multiplex PCR; TCRdb keeps only in-frame clonotypes and omits some of them. The profile shows 12,000 to 15,000 clones, approximately 77% of them singletons. The source was CD4+ or CD8+ T cells sorted from blood, collected in a trial of the OX40 agonist ivuxolimab. These receptors were obtained from an adult with an advanced solid tumor such as melanoma, head and neck, liver or kidney cancer. The CDR3 runs from the conserved cysteine through the conserved F or W. D genes are given only for firm matches. Clone sizes are given selectively: once, few, many, or a class where the clone is expanded.

j_gene: TRBJ1-1
abundance: -
len: 12
d_gene: -
v_gene: TRBV7-9
CDR3aa: CASSPIPDEAFF
CDR3nt: TGTGCCAGCAGCCCAATTCCCGACGAAGCTTTCTTT

j_gene: TRBJ2-7
abundance: few
len: 15
d_gene: TRBD1
v_gene: TRBV7-6
CDR3aa: CASSLTGTGLPEQYF
CDR3nt: TGTGCCAGCAGCTTGACCGGGACAGGGTTGCCCGAGCAGTACTTC

j_gene: TRBJ2-7
abundance: medium-sized
len: 14
d_gene: -
v_gene: TRBV5-1
CDR3aa: CASSEDSQTYEQYF
CDR3nt: TGCGCCAGCAGTGAGGACAGCCAAACCTACGAGCAGTACTTC

j_gene: TRBJ2-1
abundance: -
len: 14
d_gene: -
v_gene: TRBV11-3
CDR3aa: CASSPQDGYNEQFF
CDR3nt: TGTGCCAGCAGCCCTCAGGACGGATACAATGAGCAGTTCTTC

j_gene: TRBJ2-7
abundance: -
len: 14
d_gene: TRBD1
v_gene: TRBV28
CDR3aa: CASSFDRDSYEQYF
CDR3nt: TGTGCCAGCAGTTTTGACAGGGATTCCTACGAGCAGTACTTC

j_gene: TRBJ1-1
abundance: -
len: 14
d_gene: TRBD1
v_gene: TRBV15
CDR3aa: CATSRPGQGPEAFF
CDR3nt: TGTGCCACCAGCAGACCGGGACAGGGGCCTGAAGCTTTCTTT

j_gene: TRBJ1-1
abundance: -
len: 17
d_gene: -
v_gene: TRBV28
CDR3aa: CASSFPPGGRSSTEAFF
CDR3nt: TGTGCCAGCAGTTTCCCCCCGGGGGGCAGATCGAGCACTGAAGCTTTCTTT

j_gene: TRBJ1-5
abundance: -
len: 15
d_gene: -
v_gene: TRBV5-8
CDR3aa: CASSPGTGSNQPQHF
CDR3nt: TGTGCCAGCAGCCCGGGGACGGGTAGCAATCAGCCCCAGCATTTT

j_gene: TRBJ2-7
abundance: -
len: 16
d_gene: TRBD1
v_gene: TRBV4-1
CDR3aa: CASSQDWTGSTYEQYF
CDR3nt: TGCGCCAGCAGCCAAGATTGGACAGGGAGTACCTACGAGCAGTACTTC

j_gene: TRBJ2-7
abundance: -
len: 15
d_gene: TRBD1
v_gene: TRBV4-3
CDR3aa: CASSHDDRASDEQYF
CDR3nt: TGCGCCAGCAGCCATGACGACAGGGCGTCCGACGAGCAGTACTTC

j_gene: TRBJ1-2
abundance: -
len: 14
d_gene: -
v_gene: TRBV27
CDR3aa: CASSLSPGGHGYTF
CDR3nt: TGTGCCAGCAGTTTATCCCCCGGGGGCCATGGCTACACCTTC

j_gene: TRBJ2-1
abundance: once
len: 15
d_gene: -
v_gene: TRBV5-4
CDR3aa: CASSSGDGTYNEQFF
CDR3nt: TGTGCCAGCTCAAGCGGAGATGGTACCTACAATGAGCAGTTCTTC

j_gene: TRBJ1-4
abundance: -
len: 11
d_gene: -
v_gene: TRBV2
CDR3aa: CASSLTGELFF
CDR3nt: TGTGCCAGCAGTCTTACCGGGGAACTGTTTTTT

j_gene: TRBJ2-2
abundance: -
len: 18
d_gene: -
v_gene: TRBV5-1
CDR3aa: CASRPSIERQVNTGELFF
CDR3nt: TGCGCCAGCAGGCCCTCTATTGAGCGACAGGTGAACACCGGGGAGCTGTTTTTT

j_gene: TRBJ2-7
abundance: -
len: 15
d_gene: -
v_gene: TRBV6-5
CDR3aa: CASRTDRHSSYEQYF
CDR3nt: TGTGCCAGCAGGACCGACAGGCACAGCTCCTACGAGCAGTACTTC

j_gene: TRBJ1-5
abundance: -
len: 12
d_gene: -
v_gene: TRBV2
CDR3aa: CATWDGNQPQHF
CDR3nt: TGTGCCACCTGGGACGGCAATCAGCCCCAGCATTTT

j_gene: TRBJ2-1
abundance: -
len: 14
d_gene: TRBD2
v_gene: TRBV28
CDR3aa: CASLSGTHYNEQFF
CDR3nt: TGTGCCAGTCTGAGCGGGACCCATTACAATGAGCAGTTCTTC

j_gene: TRBJ1-5
abundance: -
len: 15
d_gene: -
v_gene: TRBV19
CDR3aa: CASSIRAGRNQPQHF
CDR3nt: TGCGCCAGTAGTATACGGGCAGGGCGCAATCAGCCCCAGCATTTT

j_gene: TRBJ1-2
abundance: -
len: 11
d_gene: -
v_gene: TRBV28
CDR3aa: CASSQNYGYTF
CDR3nt: TGTGCCAGCAGTCAGAACTATGGCTACACCTTC

j_gene: TRBJ2-7
abundance: -
len: 13
d_gene: -
v_gene: TRBV28
CDR3aa: CASSLGGFEEQYF
CDR3nt: TGTGCCAGCAGTTTAGGAGGTTTTGAAGAGCAGTACTTC

j_gene: TRBJ2-7
abundance: -
len: 12
d_gene: -
v_gene: TRBV30
CDR3aa: CAWSGAPYEQYF
CDR3nt: TGTGCCTGGAGTGGGGCACCCTACGAGCAGTACTTC

j_gene: TRBJ2-5
abundance: once
len: 14
d_gene: TRBD2
v_gene: TRBV29-1
CDR3aa: CSVDVGSGQETQYF
CDR3nt: TGCAGCGTTGATGTCGGTAGCGGGCAAGAGACCCAGTACTTC

j_gene: TRBJ2-7
abundance: -
len: 14
d_gene: TRBD1
v_gene: TRBV5-4
CDR3aa: CASSLVRGSHEQYF
CDR3nt: TGTGCCAGCAGCTTGGTCAGGGGGAGCCACGAGCAGTACTTC

j_gene: TRBJ2-7
abundance: -
len: 12
d_gene: -
v_gene: TRBV7-9
CDR3aa: CASSPHSDEQYF
CDR3nt: TGTGCCAGCAGCCCCCATTCTGACGAGCAGTACTTC

j_gene: TRBJ2-3
abundance: -
len: 19
d_gene: TRBD1
v_gene: TRBV7-6
CDR3aa: CASSLYLAFGQGSTDTQYF
CDR3nt: TGTGCCAGCAGCTTATATTTGGCGTTTGGACAGGGGTCCACAGATACGCAGTATTTT

j_gene: TRBJ2-7
abundance: few
len: 14
d_gene: -
v_gene: TRBV15
CDR3aa: CATSRDVASYEQYF
CDR3nt: TGTGCCACCAGCAGAGATGTGGCCTCCTACGAGCAGTACTTC

j_gene: TRBJ2-1
abundance: few
len: 15
d_gene: TRBD1
v_gene: TRBV7-9
CDR3aa: CASSFWDSSYNEQFF
CDR3nt: TGTGCCAGCAGCTTCTGGGACAGCTCCTACAATGAGCAGTTCTTC

j_gene: TRBJ2-1
abundance: few
len: 13
d_gene: TRBD2
v_gene: TRBV6-4
CDR3aa: CASSASGYNEQFF
CDR3nt: TGTGCCAGCAGTGCTAGCGGGTACAATGAGCAGTTCTTC